This T cell receptor beta chain was captured by sequencing in a study of cytomegalovirus exposure and HLA in healthy donors. Study details: Researchers previously reported finding 90 million to 130 million unique TCR beta sequences from approximately 200 million T cells.

PCR was performed using 60 Vbeta and 13 Jbeta primers. The table came from immunoSEQ multiplex PCR; TCRdb's copy has only in-frame clones and leaves some out. The sample totals some 40,000 clones. Per the germline V gene, CDR1 is SGDLS and CDR2 is YYNGEE. This CDR3 has 15 residues. V gave up 4 bases and J gave up 5 bases; unmatched junction bases: 11. Sequences were obtained from PBMCs. The chain has TRBV9 and TRBJ2-7, with TRBD1 matching 8 bases. The clonotype comes from a male donor in good health and CMV-seronegative. The CDR3 here is CASSPRTGNYNEQYF. CDR3 bases: TGTGCCAGCAGCCCCCGGACAGGGAATTACAACGAGCAGTACTTC.